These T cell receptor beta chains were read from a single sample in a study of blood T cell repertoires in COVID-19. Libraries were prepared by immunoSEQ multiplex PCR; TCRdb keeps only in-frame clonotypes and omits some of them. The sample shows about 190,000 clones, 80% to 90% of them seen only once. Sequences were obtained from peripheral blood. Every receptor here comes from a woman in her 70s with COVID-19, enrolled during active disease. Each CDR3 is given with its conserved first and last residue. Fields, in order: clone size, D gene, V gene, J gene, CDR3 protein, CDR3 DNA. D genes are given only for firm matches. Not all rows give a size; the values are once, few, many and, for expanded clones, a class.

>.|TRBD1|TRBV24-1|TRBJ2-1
CATSDSGTGYNEQFF
TGTGCCACCAGTGATTCCGGGACAGGGTACAATGAGCAGTTCTTC
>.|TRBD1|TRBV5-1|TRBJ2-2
CASSHNNRGGTGELFF
TGCGCCAGCAGCCACAATAACAGGGGCGGGACCGGGGAGCTGTTTTTT
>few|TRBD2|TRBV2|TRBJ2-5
CAGLAGGVETQYF
TGTGCCGGACTAGCGGGAGGGGTGGAGACCCAGTACTTC
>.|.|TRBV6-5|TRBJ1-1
CASSPTSRVPEAFF
TGTGCCAGCAGCCCCACTTCGAGGGTTCCTGAAGCTTTCTTT
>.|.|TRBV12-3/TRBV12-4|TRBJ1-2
CASSLALSYGYTF
TGTGCCAGCAGTTTGGCCCTCTCTTATGGCTACACCTTC
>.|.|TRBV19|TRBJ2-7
CASGRTEHYEQYF
TGTGCCAGTGGACGGACAGAACACTACGAGCAGTACTTC
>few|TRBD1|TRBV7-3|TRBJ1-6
CASSFGTENSPLHF
TGTGCCAGCAGCTTCGGGACAGAGAATTCACCCCTCCACTTT
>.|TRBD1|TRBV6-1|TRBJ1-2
CASSESPTGVYGYTF
TGTGCCAGCAGTGAATCCCCGACAGGGGTGTATGGCTACACCTTC
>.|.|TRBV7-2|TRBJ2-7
CASSLGQSTYEQYF
TGTGCCAGCAGCTTAGGACAGTCTACCTACGAGCAGTACTTC
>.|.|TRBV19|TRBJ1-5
CASSMGSGDQPQHF
TGTGCCAGTAGTATGGGGTCAGGGGATCAGCCCCAGCATTTT
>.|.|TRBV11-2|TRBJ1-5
CASSLVEAGDHQPQHF
TGTGCCAGCAGCTTGGTCGAGGCAGGGGACCATCAGCCCCAGCATTTT
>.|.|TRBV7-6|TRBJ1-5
CASSLEQVYQPQHF
TGTGCCAGCAGCTTAGAACAGGTCTATCAGCCCCAGCATTTT
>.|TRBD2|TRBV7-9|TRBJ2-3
CASSKTSGSTDTQYF
TGTGCCAGCAGCAAGACTAGCGGTTCCACAGATACGCAGTATTTT
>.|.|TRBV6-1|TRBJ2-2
CASSEHSANTGELFF
TGTGCCAGCAGTGAACACAGTGCGAACACCGGGGAGCTGTTTTTT
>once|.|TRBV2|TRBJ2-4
CASSEALQGTPFIAKNIQYF
TGTGCCAGCAGTGAAGCGCTTCAGGGGACACCTTTCATAGCCAAAAACATTCAGTACTTC
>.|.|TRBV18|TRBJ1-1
CASSPFEGGRGTEAFF
TGTGCCAGCTCACCATTCGAGGGAGGTAGGGGCACTGAAGCTTTCTTT
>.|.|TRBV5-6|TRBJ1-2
CASSSHRVHYGYTF
TGTGCCAGCAGCTCACACAGGGTTCACTATGGCTACACCTTC
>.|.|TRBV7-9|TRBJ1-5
CASSLGDSNQPQHF
TGTGCCAGCAGCTTAGGAGATAGCAATCAGCCCCAGCATTTT
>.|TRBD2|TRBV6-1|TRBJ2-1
CASSDLRTSMFLRQFF
TGTGCCAGCAGTGATCTGCGGACTAGTATGTTCTTGCGGCAGTTCTTC
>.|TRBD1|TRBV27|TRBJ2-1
CASSFRDRGSWEQFF
TGTGCCAGCAGTTTCCGGGACAGGGGTTCTTGGGAGCAGTTCTTC
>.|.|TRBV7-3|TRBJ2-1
CASSLIGGTSSYNEQFF
TGTGCCAGCAGCTTAATCGGCGGGACCTCTTCCTACAATGAGCAGTTCTTC
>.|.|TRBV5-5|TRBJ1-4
CASSLAVGAIATNEKLFF
TGTGCCAGCAGCTTGGCCGTGGGAGCAATTGCAACTAATGAAAAACTGTTTTTT
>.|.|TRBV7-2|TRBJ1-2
CASSLARGGWGYGYTF
TGTGCCAGCAGCTTAGCGCGCGGGGGCTGGGGCTATGGCTACACCTTC
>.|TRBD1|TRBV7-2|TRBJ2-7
CASRTDGTGSFREQYF
TGTGCCAGCAGGACAGATGGGACAGGGAGTTTTCGCGAGCAGTACTTC
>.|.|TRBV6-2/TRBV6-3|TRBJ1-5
CASSQSQGNSNQPQHF
TGTGCCAGCAGCCAATCACAGGGTAACAGCAATCAGCCCCAGCATTTT
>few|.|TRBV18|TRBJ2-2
CASLNTGELFF
TGTGCCAGCCTTAACACCGGGGAGCTGTTTTTT
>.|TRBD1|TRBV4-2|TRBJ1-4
CASSQDPGQGVTNEKLFF
TGTGCCAGCAGCCAAGATCCGGGACAGGGAGTGACTAATGAAAAACTGTTTTTT
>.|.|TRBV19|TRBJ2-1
CASSTSGAYEQFF
TGTGCCAGTAGTACCTCTGGAGCTTATGAGCAGTTCTTC
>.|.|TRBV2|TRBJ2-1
CASRASHAYNEQFF
TGTGCCAGCAGGGCTAGCCATGCCTACAATGAGCAGTTCTTC
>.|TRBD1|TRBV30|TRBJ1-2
CACNGQANYGYTF
TGTGCCTGCAACGGACAGGCTAACTATGGCTACACCTTC
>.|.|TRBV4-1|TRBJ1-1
CASRRQDLAEAFF
TGCGCCAGCAGACGACAGGACCTCGCTGAAGCTTTCTTT
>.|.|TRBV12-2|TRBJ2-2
CASRFLRLAGEFDSNTGELFF
TGTGCAAGTCGCTTTTTACGACTAGCGGGAGAGTTTGACTCGAACACCGGGGAGCTGTTTTTT
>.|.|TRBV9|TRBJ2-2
CASSVALAANTGELFF
TGTGCCAGCAGCGTAGCCTTAGCGGCTAACACCGGGGAGCTGTTTTTT
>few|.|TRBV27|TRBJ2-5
CASSLFSGKETQYF
TGTGCCAGCAGTTTATTTAGCGGCAAAGAGACCCAGTACTTC
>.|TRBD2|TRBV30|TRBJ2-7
CAWSIKTPGGDEQYF
TGTGCCTGGAGTATCAAAACCCCGGGAGGGGACGAGCAGTACTTC
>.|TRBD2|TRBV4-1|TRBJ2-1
CASSLRASGTHGNEQFF
TGCGCCAGCAGCCTTCGGGCTAGCGGGACCCATGGGAATGAGCAGTTCTTC
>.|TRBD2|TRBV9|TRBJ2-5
CASSVGAAGGPGETQYF
TGTGCCAGCAGCGTAGGGGCAGCGGGAGGCCCTGGAGAGACCCAGTACTTC
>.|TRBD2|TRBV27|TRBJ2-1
CASSSSSGNKSYNEQFF
TGTGCCAGCAGTTCATCTAGCGGGAATAAGTCCTACAATGAGCAGTTCTTC
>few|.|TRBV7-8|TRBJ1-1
CASSRQGGTEAFF
TGTGCCAGCAGCCGGCAGGGAGGAACTGAAGCTTTCTTT
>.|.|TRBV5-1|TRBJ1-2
CASSTDRTASYGYTF
TGCGCCAGCAGCACCGATCGGACAGCCTCCTATGGCTACACCTTC
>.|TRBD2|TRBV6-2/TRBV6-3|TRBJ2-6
CASSPHKPTSGVGANVLTF
TGTGCCAGCAGCCCTCACAAGCCGACTAGCGGGGTTGGGGCCAACGTCCTGACTTTC
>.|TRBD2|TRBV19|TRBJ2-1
CASIASGEGNEQFF
TGTGCCAGTATTGCTAGCGGGGAGGGGAATGAGCAGTTCTTC
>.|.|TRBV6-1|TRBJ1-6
CATFLGFDNSPLHF
TGTGCCACCTTTTTGGGCTTCGATAATTCACCCCTCCACTTT
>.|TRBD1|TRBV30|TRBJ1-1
CAWTQGVNTEAFF
TGTGCCTGGACCCAGGGGGTTAACACTGAAGCTTTCTTT
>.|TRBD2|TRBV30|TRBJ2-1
CAWSVILAGGGEQFF
TGTGCCTGGAGTGTAATACTAGCGGGAGGGGGTGAGCAGTTCTTC
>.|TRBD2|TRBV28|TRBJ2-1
CASLAGVGYNEQFF
TGTGCCTCGCTGGCGGGAGTTGGATACAATGAGCAGTTCTTC
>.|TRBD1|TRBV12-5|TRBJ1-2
CASGSHRGYGYTF
TGTGCTAGTGGTTCTCACAGGGGCTATGGCTACACCTTC
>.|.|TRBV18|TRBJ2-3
CASSPIIPDTQYF
TGTGCCAGCTCACCAATTATCCCAGATACGCAGTATTTT
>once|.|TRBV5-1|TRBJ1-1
CASSKGTPNTEAFF
TGCGCCAGCAGCAAGGGGACACCGAACACTGAAGCTTTCTTT
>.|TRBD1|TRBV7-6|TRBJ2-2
CASSRQGPNTGELFF
TGTGCCAGCAGCCGACAGGGGCCGAACACCGGGGAGCTGTTTTTT
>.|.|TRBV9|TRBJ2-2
CASSPQDYTGELFF
TGTGCCAGCAGCCCCCAGGACTACACCGGGGAGCTGTTTTTT
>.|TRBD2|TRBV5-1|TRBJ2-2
CASSFITSGGIGELFF
TGCGCCAGCAGCTTTATCACTAGCGGGGGGATCGGGGAGCTGTTTTTT
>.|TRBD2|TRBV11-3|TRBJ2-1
CASSLLLAGTNEQFF
TGTGCCAGCAGCTTATTACTAGCGGGTACGAATGAGCAGTTCTTC
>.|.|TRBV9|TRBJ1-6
CASSTGSSAHSPLHF
TGTGCCAGCAGCACAGGGAGTTCGGCCCATTCACCCCTCCACTTT
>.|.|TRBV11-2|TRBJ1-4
CASSLVPGNEKLFF
TGTGCCAGCAGCTTAGTTCCCGGGAATGAAAAACTGTTTTTT